A single TCR beta chain is shown here with its context. Its antigen is unidentified. Germline CDR1 is MNHNS and CDR2 is SASEGT. J was trimmed by 7 bases and V by 6 bases; bases with no gene match: 10. There are 14 residues in the CDR3. 60 Vbeta and 13 Jbeta primers were used in PCR. Profiling relied on immunoSEQ multiplex PCR, and the TCRdb table lists in-frame clones only, not all of them. The sample carries 150,000 to 200,000 clones, approximately 84% recorded once. This sample stems from a study of cytomegalovirus exposure and HLA in healthy donors. Donors consisted of healthy bone marrow donors. Study-level results: A later analysis linked around 17,000 TCR beta sequences to HLA alleles at 0.05 false discovery rate.

This TCR came from a man aged 30-40 years in good health and CMV-seronegative. The chain links TRBV6-1 to TRBJ2-7; 9 nucleotides match TRBD1. Material for sequencing was PBMCs. CDR3 coding DNA: TGTGCCAGCAGCAACAGGGGGCTGGCGGGGGAGCAGTACTTC. Translation gives CASSNRGLAGEQYF.